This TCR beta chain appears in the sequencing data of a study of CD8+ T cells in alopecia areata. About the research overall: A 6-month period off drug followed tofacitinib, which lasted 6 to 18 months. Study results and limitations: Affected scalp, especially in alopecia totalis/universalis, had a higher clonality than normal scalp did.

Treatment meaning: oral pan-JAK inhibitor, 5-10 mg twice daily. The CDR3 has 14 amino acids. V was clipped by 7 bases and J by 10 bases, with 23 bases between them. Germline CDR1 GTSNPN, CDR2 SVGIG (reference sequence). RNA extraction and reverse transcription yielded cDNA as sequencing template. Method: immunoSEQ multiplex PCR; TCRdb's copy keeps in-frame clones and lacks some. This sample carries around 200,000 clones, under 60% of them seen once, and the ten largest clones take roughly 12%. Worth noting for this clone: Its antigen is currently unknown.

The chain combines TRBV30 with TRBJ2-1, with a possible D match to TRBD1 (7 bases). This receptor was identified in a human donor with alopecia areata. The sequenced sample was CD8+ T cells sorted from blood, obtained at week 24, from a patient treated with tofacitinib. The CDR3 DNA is TGTGCCTACTTGGGGAGCAGGGGGGATCGGGAGCAGTTCTTC. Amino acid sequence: CAYLGSRGDREQFF.